This T cell receptor beta chain came from a study of response to subunit inactivated influenza vaccine. This clonotype appeared a few times. Its cognate antigen is unknown. Points from the study as a whole: Each seasonal flu vaccination may recruit only limited new T cells, authors suggested.

A single record per CDR3 protein comes from TCRdb applying MiXCR to the RT-PCR reads. The sample holds approximately 490,000 distinct CDR3 sequences, approximately 7.8% seen once. The CDR3 has 13 residues. V lost 6 bases, J lost 11 bases, and 9 bases stayed unmatched. The clonotype originates from a man between 50 and 69 years old who received an inactivated influenza vaccine. Sequencing used PBMCs from blood, obtained about 23 months after vaccination. The chain recombines TRBV12-3 or TRBV12-4 with TRBJ1-4, with TRBD1 matching over 7 bases. CDR3 in DNA: TGTGCCAGCAGCCTTGACAGGGTCGAGAAACTGTTTTTT. This codes for CASSLDRVEKLFF.